This TCR beta chain came from a study of blood T cells in healthy people across ages. A sample-barcoded 5' primer and a J-beta primer mix were used in a second PCR of roughly 7 to 11 cycles. All samples gave at least 2.5 million CDR3-containing paired-end reads. TCRdb re-called the 5' RACE reads through MiXCR, storing one row per CDR3 protein. In the table there are approximately 490,000 distinct CDR3 sequences, about 24% of which are singletons. Germline lookup yields CDR1 LGHDT and CDR2 YNNKEL (reference sequence). Trimming took 2 bases from V and 4 from J, leaving 14 bases between them. CDR3 length: 15 amino acids. These data were also reused for a study on T cells of mothers and their children. As that study records: Healthy Caucasian mothers, a few in number, and their six children were the donors.

The rearrangement joins TRBV3-1 to TRBJ2-5, with D perhaps being TRBD1 or TRBD2 (5 bases each). The sequence was collected from a boy between 10 and 17 years old in good health. The sequencing input was blood. CDR3 sequence reads: CASSQLRGSRETQYF. The CDR3 DNA follows: TGTGCCAGCAGCCAATTGAGGGGTAGTAGAGAGACCCAGTACTTC.